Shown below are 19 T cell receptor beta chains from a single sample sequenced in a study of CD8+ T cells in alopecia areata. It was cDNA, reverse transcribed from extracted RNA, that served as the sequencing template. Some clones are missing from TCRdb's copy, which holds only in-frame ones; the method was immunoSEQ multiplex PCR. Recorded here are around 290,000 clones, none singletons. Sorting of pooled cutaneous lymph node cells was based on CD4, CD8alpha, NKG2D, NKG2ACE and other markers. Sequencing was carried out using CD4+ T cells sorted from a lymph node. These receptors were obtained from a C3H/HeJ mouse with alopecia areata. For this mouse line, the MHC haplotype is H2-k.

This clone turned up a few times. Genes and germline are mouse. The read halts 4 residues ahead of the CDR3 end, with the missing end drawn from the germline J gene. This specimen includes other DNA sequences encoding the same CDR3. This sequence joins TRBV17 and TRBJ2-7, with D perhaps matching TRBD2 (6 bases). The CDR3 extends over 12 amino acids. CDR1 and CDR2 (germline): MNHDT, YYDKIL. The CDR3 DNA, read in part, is TGTGCTAGCAGTAGGTGGGGGTAT. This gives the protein CASSRWGY. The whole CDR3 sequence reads CASSRWGYEQYF.

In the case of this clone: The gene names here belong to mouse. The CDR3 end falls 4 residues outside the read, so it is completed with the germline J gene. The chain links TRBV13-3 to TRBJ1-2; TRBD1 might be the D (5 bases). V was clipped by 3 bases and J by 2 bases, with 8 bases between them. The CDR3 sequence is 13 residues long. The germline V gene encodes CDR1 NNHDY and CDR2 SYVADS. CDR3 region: CASSGQYNSDYTF. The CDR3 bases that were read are TGTGCCAGCAGTGGACAGTATAACTCC.

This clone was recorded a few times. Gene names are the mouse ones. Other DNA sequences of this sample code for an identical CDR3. The sequenced CDR3 bases are TGCACCTGCAGTGCAGGGTGGGGAAACTATGCT. Its protein product is CTCSAGWGNYA. Given in full, the CDR3 is CTCSAGWGNYAEQFF. The V gene is TRBV1, the J gene TRBJ2-1, with D perhaps matching TRBD2 (5 bases). The read gets to within 4 residues of the CDR3 end, and the germline J gene fills in the rest. Deletions cut 1 base from V and 1 base from J, with 8 bases between. The CDR3 is 15 residues long. Germline V CDR1 and CDR2: NSQYPW, LRSPGD (reference sequence).

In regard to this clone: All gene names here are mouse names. CDR3 region: CASSQEGWGVFGAETLYF. Partial CDR3 DNA: TGTGCCAGCAGCCAAGAAGGCTGGGGGGTATTCGGTGCAGAA. The rearrangement links TRBV5 to TRBJ2-3, with TRBD2 identical over 8 bases. The observed sequence ends 4 residues before the CDR3 terminus, with the missing tail filled in from the germline J gene. V was pared by 0 bases and J by 1 base, with 9 bases of the junction left unmatched. The germline V gene encodes CDR1 LGHNA and CDR2 YNLKQL (reference sequence). This CDR3 region has 18 residues.

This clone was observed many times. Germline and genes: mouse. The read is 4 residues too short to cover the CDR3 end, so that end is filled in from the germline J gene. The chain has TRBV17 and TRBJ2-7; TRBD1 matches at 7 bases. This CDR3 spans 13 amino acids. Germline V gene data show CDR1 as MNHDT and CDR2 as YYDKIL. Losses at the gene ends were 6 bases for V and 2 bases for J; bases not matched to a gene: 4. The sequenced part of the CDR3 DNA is TGTGCTAGCAGCCAGGGACAGACCTAT. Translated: CASSQGQTY. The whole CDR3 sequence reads CASSQGQTYEQYF. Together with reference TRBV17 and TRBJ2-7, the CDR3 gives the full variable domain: DTTVKQNPRYKLARVGKPVNLICSQTMNHDTMYWYQKKPNQAPKLLLFYYDKILNREADTFEKFQSSRPNNSFCSLYIGSAGLEYSAMYLCASSQGQTYEQYFGPGTRLTVL.

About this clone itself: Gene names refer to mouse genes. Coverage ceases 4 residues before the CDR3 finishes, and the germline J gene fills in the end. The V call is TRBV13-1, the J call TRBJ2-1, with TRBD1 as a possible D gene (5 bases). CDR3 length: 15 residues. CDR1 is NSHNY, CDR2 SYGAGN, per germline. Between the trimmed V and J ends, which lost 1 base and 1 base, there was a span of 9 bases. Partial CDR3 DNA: TGTGCCAGCAGTGATCGCAGGGCAAACTATGCT. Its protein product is CASSDRRANYA. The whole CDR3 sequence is CASSDRRANYAEQFF.

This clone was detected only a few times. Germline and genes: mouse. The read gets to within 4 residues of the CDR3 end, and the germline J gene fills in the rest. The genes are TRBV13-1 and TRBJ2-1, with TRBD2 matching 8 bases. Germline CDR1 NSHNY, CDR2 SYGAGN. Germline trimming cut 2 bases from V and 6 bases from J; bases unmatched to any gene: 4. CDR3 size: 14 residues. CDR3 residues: CASSESGGRAEQFF. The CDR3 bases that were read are TGTGCCAGCAGTGAATCTGGGGGGCGTGCT.

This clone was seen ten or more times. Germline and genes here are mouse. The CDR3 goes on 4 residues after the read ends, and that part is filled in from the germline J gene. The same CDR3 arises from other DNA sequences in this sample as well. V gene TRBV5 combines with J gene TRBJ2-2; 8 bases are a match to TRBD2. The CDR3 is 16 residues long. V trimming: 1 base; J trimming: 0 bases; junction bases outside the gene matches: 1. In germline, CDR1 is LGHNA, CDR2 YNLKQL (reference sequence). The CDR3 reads CASSQVGGANTGQLYF. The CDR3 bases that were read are TGTGCCAGCAGCCAAGTGGGGGGGGCAAACACCGGG.

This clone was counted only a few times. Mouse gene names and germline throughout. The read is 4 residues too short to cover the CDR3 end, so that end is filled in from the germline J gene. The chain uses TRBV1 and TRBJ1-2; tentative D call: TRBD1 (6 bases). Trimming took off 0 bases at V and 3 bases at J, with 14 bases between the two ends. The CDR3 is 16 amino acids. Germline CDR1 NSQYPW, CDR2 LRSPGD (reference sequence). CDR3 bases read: TGCACCTGCAGTGCAGATACTCCAGGGGAGGACTCC. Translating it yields CTCSADTPGEDS. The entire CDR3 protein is CTCSADTPGEDSDYTF.

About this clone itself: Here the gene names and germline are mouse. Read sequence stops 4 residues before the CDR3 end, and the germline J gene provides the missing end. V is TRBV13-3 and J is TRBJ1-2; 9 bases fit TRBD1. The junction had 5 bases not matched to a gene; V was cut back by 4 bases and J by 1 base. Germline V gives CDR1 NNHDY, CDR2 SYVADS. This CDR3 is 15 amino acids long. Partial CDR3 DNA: TGTGCCAGCAGTCAAGGGACAGGGTTAAACTCC. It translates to CASSQGTGLNS. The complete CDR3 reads CASSQGTGLNSDYTF.

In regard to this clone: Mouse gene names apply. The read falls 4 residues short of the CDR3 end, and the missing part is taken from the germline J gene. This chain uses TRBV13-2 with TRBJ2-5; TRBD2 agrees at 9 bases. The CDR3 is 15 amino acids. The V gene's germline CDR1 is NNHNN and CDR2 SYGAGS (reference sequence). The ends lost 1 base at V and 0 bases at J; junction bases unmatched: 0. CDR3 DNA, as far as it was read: TGTGCCAGCGGTGATCTGGGGGGGAACCAAGAC. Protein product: CASGDLGGNQD. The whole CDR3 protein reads CASGDLGGNQDTQYF.

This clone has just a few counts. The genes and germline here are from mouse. The CDR3 loop is CASSAGSDSDYTF. Incomplete CDR3 DNA: TGTGCCAGCAGTGCTGGTTCCGACTCC. The chain employs TRBV13-1 and TRBJ1-2, with D unclear. The read terminates 4 residues ahead of where the CDR3 ends, so the germline J gene completes it. Between the trimmed V and J ends, which lost 3 bases and 3 bases, there was a span of 9 bases. The CDR3 sequence is 13 residues long. Germline CDR1 NSHNY, CDR2 SYGAGN.

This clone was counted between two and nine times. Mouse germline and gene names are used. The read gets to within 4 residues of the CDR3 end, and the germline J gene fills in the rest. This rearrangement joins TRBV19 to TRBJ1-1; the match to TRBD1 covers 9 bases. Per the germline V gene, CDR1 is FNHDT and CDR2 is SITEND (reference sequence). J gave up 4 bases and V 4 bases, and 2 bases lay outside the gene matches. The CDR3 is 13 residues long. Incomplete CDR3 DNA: TGTGCCAGCAGTCAGACAGGGGGCACA. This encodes CASSQTGGT. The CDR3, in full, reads CASSQTGGTEVFF.

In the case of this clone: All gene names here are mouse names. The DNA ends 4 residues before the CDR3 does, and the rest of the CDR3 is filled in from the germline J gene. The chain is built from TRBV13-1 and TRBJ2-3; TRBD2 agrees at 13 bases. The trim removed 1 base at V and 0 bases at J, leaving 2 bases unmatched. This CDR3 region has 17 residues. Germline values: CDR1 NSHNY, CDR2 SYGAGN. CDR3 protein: CASSDWDWGGSAETLYF. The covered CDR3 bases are TGTGCCAGCAGTGATTGGGACTGGGGGGGTAGTGCAGAA.

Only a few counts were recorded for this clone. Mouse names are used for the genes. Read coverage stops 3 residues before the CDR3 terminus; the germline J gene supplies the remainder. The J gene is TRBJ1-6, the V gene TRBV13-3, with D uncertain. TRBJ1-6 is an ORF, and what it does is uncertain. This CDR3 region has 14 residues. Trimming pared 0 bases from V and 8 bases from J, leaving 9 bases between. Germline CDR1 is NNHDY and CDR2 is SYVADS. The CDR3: CASSDARRDSPLYF. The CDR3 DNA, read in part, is TGTGCCAGCAGTGATGCAAGGAGGGATTCGCCC.

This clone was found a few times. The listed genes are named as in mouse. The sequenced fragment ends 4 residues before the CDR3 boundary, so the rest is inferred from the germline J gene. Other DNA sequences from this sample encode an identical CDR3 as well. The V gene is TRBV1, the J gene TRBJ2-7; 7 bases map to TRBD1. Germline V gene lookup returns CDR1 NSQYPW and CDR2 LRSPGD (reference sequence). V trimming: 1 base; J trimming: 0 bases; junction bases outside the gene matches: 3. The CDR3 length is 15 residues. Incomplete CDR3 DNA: TGCACCTGCAGTGCAGTGGGACAGAGCTCCTAT. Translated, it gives CTCSAVGQSSY. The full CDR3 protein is CTCSAVGQSSYEQYF.

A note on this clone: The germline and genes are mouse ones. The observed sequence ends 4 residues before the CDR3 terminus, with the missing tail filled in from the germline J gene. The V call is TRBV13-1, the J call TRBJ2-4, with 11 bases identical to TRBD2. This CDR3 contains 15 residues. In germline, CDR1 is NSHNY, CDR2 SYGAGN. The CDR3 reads CASSDDWGGANTLYF. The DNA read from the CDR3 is TGTGCCAGCAGTGATGACTGGGGGGGCGCGAAC.

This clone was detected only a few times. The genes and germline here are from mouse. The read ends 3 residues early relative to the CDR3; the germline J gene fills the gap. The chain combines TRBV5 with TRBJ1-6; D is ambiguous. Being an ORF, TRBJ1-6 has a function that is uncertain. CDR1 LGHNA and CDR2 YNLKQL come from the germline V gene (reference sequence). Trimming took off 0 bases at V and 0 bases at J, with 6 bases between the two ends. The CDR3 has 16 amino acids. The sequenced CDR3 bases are TGTGCCAGCAGCCAAGACTCTACTTCCTATAATTCGCCC. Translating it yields CASSQDSTSYNSP. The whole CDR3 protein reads CASSQDSTSYNSPLYF.

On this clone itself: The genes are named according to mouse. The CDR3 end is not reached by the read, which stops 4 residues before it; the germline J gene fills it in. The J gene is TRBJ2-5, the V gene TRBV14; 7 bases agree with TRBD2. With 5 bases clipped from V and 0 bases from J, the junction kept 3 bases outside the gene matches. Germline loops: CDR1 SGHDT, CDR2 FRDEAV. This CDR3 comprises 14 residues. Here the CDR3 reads CASSDWVNQDTQYF. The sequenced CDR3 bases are TGTGCCAGCAGCGACTGGGTTAACCAAGAC.